This is a list of T cell receptor beta chains from one sample in a study of patients and donors after allogeneic stem cell transplantation. TCRdb re-called the RT-PCR reads with MiXCR, one entry per CDR3 protein. The sample holds approximately 250,000 distinct CDR3 sequences, 11% to 15% seen once. Sequenced: blood, either unsorted or a sorted T cell fraction (not recorded which). The receptors were gathered from a human donor who was either an allogeneic HSCT recipient or a stem cell or donor lymphocyte infusion donor (not recorded which). It is not recorded whose cells these are; they may come from a transplant donor. The CDR3 runs from the conserved cysteine through the conserved F or W. Each record gives: D gene, clone size, V gene, J gene, CDR3 DNA, CDR3 protein. A D gene is named only where the DNA matches it firmly. Some rows mark clone size as missing; the rest say once, few, many or name a class of expanded clone.

TRBD2,-,TRBV6-1,TRBJ2-1,TGTGCCAGCACACGGGAAGTAGCGGGGAATGAGCAGTTCTTC,CASTREVAGNEQFF
-,-,TRBV20-1,TRBJ1-5,TGCAGTGCCCCACTGCCCGGGGGCGACGGCAATCAGCCCCAGCATTTT,CSAPLPGGDGNQPQHF
-,few,TRBV7-8,TRBJ2-7,TGTGCCAGCAGCCCGAGTACCACCTACGAGCAGTACTTC,CASSPSTTYEQYF
TRBD1,few,TRBV28,TRBJ1-2,TGTGCCAGCAGCTTAGGACAGGGTCGGGTCTATGGCTACACCTTC,CASSLGQGRVYGYTF
TRBD1,-,TRBV20-1,TRBJ1-6,TGCAGTGCTAGTTTCGACAGGGGGTCCTCATCACCCCTCCACTTT,CSASFDRGSSSPLHF
-,-,TRBV12-3/TRBV12-4,TRBJ2-5,TGTGCCAGCAGCCCCCCAAGACACCGGCGTCAAGAGACCCAGTACTTC,CASSPPRHRRQETQYF
-,few,TRBV20-1,TRBJ1-5,TGCAGTGCTAGGGCAGGAGAGTCGTCCAATCAGCCCCAGCATTTT,CSARAGESSNQPQHF
TRBD1,many,TRBV5-1,TRBJ1-5,TGCGCCAGCAGCTCCTGGGGGGACAGTTCCCAGCCCCAGCATTTT,CASSSWGDSSQPQHF
-,few,TRBV7-9,TRBJ2-1,TGTGCCAGCACCACCACCGGGGACCCGAGCTCCTACAATGAGCAGTTCTTC,CASTTTGDPSSYNEQFF
-,many,TRBV29-1,TRBJ2-5,TGCAGCGTTGCAGGGGTTGGGGAGACCCAGTACTTC,CSVAGVGETQYF
-,few,TRBV5-8,TRBJ1-2,TGTGCCAGCAGCTTGCGGTCCCAAAACTATGGCTACACCTTC,CASSLRSQNYGYTF
TRBD1,few,TRBV6-1,TRBJ2-7,TGTGCCCCCAGGGGGTCAGGTGTCTACGAGCAGTACTTC,CAPRGSGVYEQYF
-,few,TRBV3-1,TRBJ1-2,TGTGCCAGCAGCCAAGTCACAGGGTACTATGGCTACACCTTC,CASSQVTGYYGYTF
TRBD1,-,TRBV30,TRBJ2-1,TGTGCCTGGAGCGACAGGGTGAACCCCTACAATGAGCAGTTCTTC,CAWSDRVNPYNEQFF
TRBD1,-,TRBV11-3,TRBJ2-5,TGTGCCAGCAGCCGCGGACAGGCCAAGGAGACCCAGTACTTC,CASSRGQAKETQYF
-,-,TRBV27,TRBJ1-2,TGTGCCAGCACCACTTCGACTGGTGGCTACACCTTC,CASTTSTGGYTF
-,few,TRBV12-3/TRBV12-4,TRBJ1-6,TGTGCCAGCAGTTTAGAACAGTCCAGCTCCTATAATTCACCCCTCCACTTT,CASSLEQSSSYNSPLHF
TRBD2,-,TRBV25-1,TRBJ2-3,TGTGCCAGCGGAGAGCGGGGGGGCCATTCAGATACGCAGTATTTT,CASGERGGHSDTQYF
-,-,TRBV25-1,TRBJ1-2,TGTGCCAGCAGTGGGCTGACGGGAGGCTACACCTTC,CASSGLTGGYTF
-,-,TRBV6-2/TRBV6-3,TRBJ1-1,TGTGCCAGCAGTTACTCCCCAGGGTGGGAGGTTGAAGCTTTCTTT,CASSYSPGWEVEAFF
-,many,TRBV5-1,TRBJ1-2,TGCGCCAGCAGCGGTGCGGGACACGGCTACACCTTC,CASSGAGHGYTF
TRBD2,few,TRBV5-1,TRBJ2-5,TGCGCCAGCAGCTTGAACCAAGCAAGCGGGGGTGGCCCTCGGACCCAGTACTTC,CASSLNQASGGGPRTQYF
-,-,TRBV29-1,TRBJ2-7,TGCAGCGTTATGACATCCAACGAGCAGTACTTC,CSVMTSNEQYF
-,few,TRBV14,TRBJ1-2,TGTGCCAGCAGCGCGGGCCTAAGCTATGGCTACACCTTC,CASSAGLSYGYTF
TRBD2,few,TRBV5-1,TRBJ2-1,TGCGCCAGCAGCCATCGGACTAGCGGGAGTTACAATGAGCAGTTCTTC,CASSHRTSGSYNEQFF
TRBD2,-,TRBV7-6,TRBJ2-2,TGTGCCAGCAGCTTAGGTAGCGGGGGCACCGGGGAGCTGTTTTTT,CASSLGSGGTGELFF
-,-,TRBV28,TRBJ1-2,TGTGCCAGCACCTCTGGACTAAAGGGCTACACCTTC,CASTSGLKGYTF
-,few,TRBV20-1,TRBJ1-1,TGCCTAATGCGACGGACAAACACTGAAGCTTTCTTT,CLMRRTNTEAFF
TRBD2,-,TRBV9,TRBJ2-3,TGTGCCAGCAGCTTCCGGGGGGTGAGCACAGATACGCAGTATTTT,CASSFRGVSTDTQYF
-,many,TRBV29-1,TRBJ2-7,TGCAGCGTTGCACCGGTGGGTTACGAGCAGTACTTC,CSVAPVGYEQYF
-,many,TRBV29-1,TRBJ1-3,TGCAGCGTCCCGACCGGGGCCTCTGGAAACACCATATATTTT,CSVPTGASGNTIYF
TRBD1,-,TRBV5-1,TRBJ1-4,TGCGCCAGCGCCGGGGACAGTCGGAATGAAAAACTGTTTTTT,CASAGDSRNEKLFF
-,many,TRBV29-1,TRBJ2-1,TGCAGCGTGGCCGGGGACTGGTCCTACAATGAGCAGTTCTTC,CSVAGDWSYNEQFF
TRBD1,few,TRBV5-1,TRBJ2-7,TGCGCCAGCAGCTTGGACTATACCGGGACAGGGGCCTACGAGCAGTACTTC,CASSLDYTGTGAYEQYF
TRBD1,few,TRBV6-5,TRBJ1-2,TGTGCCAGCAGTTACTTTAGACAGGGGAACTATGGCTACACCTTC,CASSYFRQGNYGYTF
-,-,TRBV12-3/TRBV12-4,TRBJ1-1,TGTGCCAGCAGTCCCCGCGGAGGGGGCACTGAAGCTTTCTTT,CASSPRGGGTEAFF
TRBD2,-,TRBV30,TRBJ2-5,TGTGCCTGGGCGTCAGGACTAGCGCGGGAGACCCAGTACTTC,CAWASGLARETQYF
-,-,TRBV10-2,TRBJ2-3,TGCGCCAGCAGTGGGAGGGCCCGTGGGGTAGATACGCAGTATTTT,CASSGRARGVDTQYF
TRBD1,many,TRBV20-1,TRBJ1-2,TGCAGTGCTTCACGACAGGGAAAGGATGGCTACACCTTC,CSASRQGKDGYTF
-,few,TRBV5-1,TRBJ2-7,TGCGCCAGCAGCTACAGGTTAACCTACGAGCAGTACTTC,CASSYRLTYEQYF
-,many,TRBV5-6,TRBJ1-3,TGTGCCAGCAGCTTCCCTGGGACTGGAAACACCATATATTTT,CASSFPGTGNTIYF
-,many,TRBV9,TRBJ1-1,TGTGCCAGCAGCTTACCAGGGAGGACTGAAGCTTTCTTT,CASSLPGRTEAFF
-,-,TRBV5-1,TRBJ1-1,TGCGCCAGCAGACGAACAGGGAGCACTGAAGCTTTCTTT,CASRRTGSTEAFF
-,many,TRBV29-1,TRBJ1-1,TGCAGCGTTGGAATAGACAGCTTCATGAACACTGAAGCTTTCTTT,CSVGIDSFMNTEAFF
-,-,TRBV19,TRBJ1-5,TGTGCCAGTTACCCCGGGGGGAACGCGGGGCCCCAGCATTTT,CASYPGGNAGPQHF